Described below is a single T cell receptor beta chain sequence and its context. The data belong to a study of blood T cells in healthy people across ages. CDR3 length equals 18 residues. Trimming cost V 0 bases and J 0 bases, with 17 bases left between them. The germline V gene encodes CDR1 LGHNT and CDR2 FRNRAP. Isolation recovered at least 6 million PBMCs from every sample. Alongside a J-beta primer mix, a sample-barcoded 5' primer served in a second PCR lasting about 7 to 11 cycles. Per-sample output comprised a minimum of 3 million paired-end reads containing CDR3. Via MiXCR, TCRdb re-called the 5' RACE reads, giving one row per CDR3 protein. The sample lists fewer than 1,200,000 distinct CDR3 sequences, approximately 26% seen once, with about 0.69% in the top ten. This same sample was also part of a study on T cells of mothers and their children. That investigation notes: Reverse transcription into cDNA received all extracted RNA, at approximately 1.6 ug per 15 ul. Biologically related mothers and children overlapped slightly more than unrelated pairs, a non-significant difference.

Sequences were obtained from blood. The V gene is TRBV12-5, the J gene TRBJ2-5; D is uncertain. The TCR originated in a girl aged 2 to 10 in good health. This chain's CDR3 is CASGLVGSQDLYQETQYF. The CDR3 nucleotides are TGTGCTAGTGGTTTGGTAGGCTCCCAGGACCTGTACCAAGAGACCCAGTACTTC.